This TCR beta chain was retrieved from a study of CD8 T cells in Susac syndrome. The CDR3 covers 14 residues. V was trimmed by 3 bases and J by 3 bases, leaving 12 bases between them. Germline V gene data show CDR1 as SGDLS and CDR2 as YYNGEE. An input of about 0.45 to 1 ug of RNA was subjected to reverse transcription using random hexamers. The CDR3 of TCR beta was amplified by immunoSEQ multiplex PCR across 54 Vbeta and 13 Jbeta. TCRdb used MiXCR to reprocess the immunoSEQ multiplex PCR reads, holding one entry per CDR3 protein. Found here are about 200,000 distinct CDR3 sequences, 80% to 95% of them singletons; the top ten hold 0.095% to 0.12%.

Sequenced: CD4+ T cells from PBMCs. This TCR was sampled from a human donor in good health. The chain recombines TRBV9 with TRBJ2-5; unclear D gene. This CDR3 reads CASSGVSIEETQYF. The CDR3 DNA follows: TGTGCCAGCAGCGGGGTCTCGATCGAAGAGACCCAGTACTTC.